The subject of this entry is one T cell receptor beta chain. The antigen is not known. This record belongs to a study of T cells after yellow fever vaccination. Regarding the study as a whole: A small proportion of clonotypes was detected in both the CD4 and CD8 compartments. Subsequent booster samples again held most clones from primary vaccination (96% CD4, over 80% CD8).

Each CDR3 protein is one row after TCRdb ran MiXCR on the 5' RACE reads. The sample yields some 160,000 distinct CDR3 sequences, approximately 6.8% seen once. Trimming removed 3 bases at V and 1 base at J, with 15 bases between. The CDR3 is made up of 17 amino acids. Germline CDR1 reads MGHRA; CDR2 reads YSYEKL. This material consisted of CD4+ T cells sorted from PBMCs, taken 4 to 6 days after the first yellow fever vaccination. This TCR was recovered from a man aged 18 to 29 who received the YFV17D yellow fever vaccine. This sequence joins TRBV4-1 and TRBJ2-2, with D perhaps TRBD1 (6 bases). In DNA form, the CDR3 reads TGCGCCAGCAGCCAGTACGTCTCGGGACAGAACACCGGGGAGCTGTTTTTT. It translates to CASSQYVSGQNTGELFF.